Listed here is a single TCR beta chain. These data are taken from a study of T cell changes during pregnancy in multiple sclerosis. Sequencing used immunoSEQ multiplex PCR; TCRdb keeps in-frame clones, though not all of them. The sample lists 35,000 to 40,000 clones, about 94% occurring once. Germline assignment: CDR1 SGHDN and CDR2 FVKESK. The CDR3 is 13 residues long. V was trimmed by 2 bases and J by 7 bases, leaving 11 bases between them. The clonotype was recovered from a female donor with multiple sclerosis, enrolled in a pregnancy study. Sequenced here: CD4+ T cells from peripheral blood mononuclear cells, sampled in the second trimester of pregnancy. The chain links TRBV14 to TRBJ1-2; possible D gene TRBD1, 6 bases. The DNA for the CDR3 is TGTGCCAGCAGCCAATCCAGGGGTTCTGGCTACACCTTC. It specifies CASSQSRGSGYTF.